The 12 T cell receptor beta chains below come from one sample, sequenced in a study of glioma-infiltrating T cells after dendritic cell vaccination listed by TCRdb under 2016. Read against the paper, the sample's time point label means: after dendritic cell vaccination, including at tumor progression/relapse. Preparation of the library involved the immunoSEQ multiplex PCR assay. TCRdb retrieved this table from immuneACCESS and kept in-frame rearrangements only. Not all clones are present; in checked studies, unresolved V genes account for under half, and no reason is known for the remainder. The sample includes approximately 92,000 clones, with 65% to 85% observed a single time. The ten largest clones add up to 4.5% to 5.5% of the sample. Sequenced material: blood, taken after dendritic cell vaccination. These receptors came from a human donor with glioblastoma.

The chain employs TRBV28 and TRBJ2-7, with 8 bases fitting TRBD2. This CDR3 is 13 amino acids long. Germline V CDR1 and CDR2: MDHEN, SYDVKM. The ends lost 2 bases at V and 5 bases at J; junction bases unmatched: 2. CDR3: CASSLSGSHEQYF. CDR3 nucleotides: TGTGCCAGCAGTTTAAGCGGGAGCCACGAGCAGTACTTC.

The V gene is TRBV27, the J gene TRBJ2-1; tentatively, D is TRBD1 (6 bases). The germline V gene encodes CDR1 MNHEY and CDR2 SMNVEV (reference sequence). The CDR3 has 14 amino acids. Trimming took 6 bases from V and 2 from J, leaving 11 bases between them. CDR3 amino acids: CASSPWGPYNEQFF. Written as DNA, the CDR3 is TGTGCCAGCAGCCCGTGGGGGCCCTACAATGAGCAGTTCTTC.

The rearrangement joins TRBV7-2 to TRBJ1-5; a possible D gene is TRBD1 (5 bases). Deletions cut 6 bases from V and 3 bases from J, with 21 bases between. The CDR3 is made up of 17 amino acids. The germline gives CDR1 SGHTA, CDR2 FQGNSA. CDR3 region: CASRFAGGTQPNQPQHF. For the CDR3, the DNA is TGTGCCAGCAGGTTCGCCGGAGGGACGCAACCCAATCAGCCCCAGCATTTT.

The rearrangement uses TRBV2 and TRBJ2-1; 9 positions agree with TRBD1. V shed 5 bases and J 8 bases; nucleotides not matched to a gene: 10. The CDR3 length is 15 residues. Germline CDR1 is SNHLY and CDR2 is FYNNEI. CDR3 region: CASSSLQGAPDEQFF. Here the CDR3 DNA reads TGTGCCAGCAGTTCCCTACAGGGGGCCCCGGATGAGCAGTTCTTC.

The chain employs TRBV5-1 and TRBJ2-1; 12 nucleotides match TRBD2. The CDR3 has 15 amino acids. Germline CDR1 reads SGHRS; CDR2 reads YFSETQ. J lost 6 bases, V lost 3 bases, and 4 bases had no gene match. The CDR3 DNA reads as TGCGCCAGCAGCTCGGGACTAGCGGGCCTCAATGAGCAGTTCTTC. It encodes CASSSGLAGLNEQFF.

This CDR3 is CASSSATSTINEQFF. CDR3 nucleotides: TGTGCCAGCAGTTCTGCAACTAGTACGATCAATGAGCAGTTCTTC. This rearrangement joins TRBV27 to TRBJ2-1, with a weak D call TRBD2 (5 bases). CDR3 length: 15 amino acids. Per the germline V gene, CDR1 is MNHEY and CDR2 is SMNVEV (reference sequence). Trimming pared 4 bases from V and 6 bases from J, leaving 16 bases between.

The chain combines TRBV2 with TRBJ1-4, with D unclear. V lost 2 bases and J 13 bases, leaving 11 bases between the germline ends. Germline V gene data show CDR1 as SNHLY and CDR2 as FYNNEI. CDR3 length: 12 amino acids. CDR3: CASSEFRELLFF. The CDR3, as DNA: TGTGCCAGCAGTGAATTCCGGGAACTACTGTTTTTT.

This clone was counted a few times. The chain combines TRBV4-2 with TRBJ2-1, with TRBD2 matching 12 bases. This CDR3 has 16 amino acids. Germline CDR1 LGHNA, CDR2 YNFKEQ. V gave up 4 bases and J gave up 8 bases; unmatched junction bases: 9. CDR3 sequence reads: CASSPSSGGAWDEQFF. CDR3 nucleotide sequence: TGTGCCAGCAGCCCTTCTAGCGGGGGGGCCTGGGATGAGCAGTTCTTC.

This clone was detected only once. The chain joins TRBV6-6 to TRBJ2-3; a weak D match, TRBD1 (5 bases). In germline, CDR1 is MNHNY, CDR2 SVGAGI (reference sequence). The CDR3 spans 15 residues. V was clipped by 2 bases and J by 0 bases, with 9 bases between them. CDR3 bases: TGTGCCAGCAGTTACGAAGGGGATAGCACAGATACGCAGTATTTT. Translation gives CASSYEGDSTDTQYF.

The J gene is TRBJ2-5, the V gene TRBV13; 7 bases agree with TRBD1. Losses at the gene ends were 5 bases for V and 3 bases for J; bases not matched to a gene: 15. Germline lookup yields CDR1 PRHDT and CDR2 FYEKMQ (reference sequence). CDR3 size: 17 residues. This chain's CDR3 is CASSRTGVEDKEETQYF. Here the CDR3 DNA reads TGTGCCAGCAGCCGGACAGGCGTGGAGGATAAAGAAGAGACCCAGTACTTC.

The chain recombines TRBV28 with TRBJ1-2, with a possible D match to TRBD1 (6 bases). The CDR3 loop spans 11 amino acids. The germline V and J ends were trimmed by 5 bases and 8 bases, with 9 bases remaining between them. Looked up from germline, CDR1 is MDHEN and CDR2 is SYDVKM. This CDR3 reads CASSQGFGYTF. The CDR3 nucleotides read TGTGCCAGCAGTCAGGGGTTCGGCTACACCTTC.

This clone was seen a single time. The CDR3 loop is CASSFYLQAGGTYEQYF. The CDR3 DNA is TGTGCCAGCAGTTTTTATCTACAAGCGGGAGGGACCTACGAGCAGTACTTC. This chain connects TRBV28 to TRBJ2-7, with TRBD2 matching over 10 bases. The CDR3 extends over 17 amino acids. Germline V gene lookup returns CDR1 MDHEN and CDR2 SYDVKM. V shed 3 bases and J 2 bases; nucleotides not matched to a gene: 10.